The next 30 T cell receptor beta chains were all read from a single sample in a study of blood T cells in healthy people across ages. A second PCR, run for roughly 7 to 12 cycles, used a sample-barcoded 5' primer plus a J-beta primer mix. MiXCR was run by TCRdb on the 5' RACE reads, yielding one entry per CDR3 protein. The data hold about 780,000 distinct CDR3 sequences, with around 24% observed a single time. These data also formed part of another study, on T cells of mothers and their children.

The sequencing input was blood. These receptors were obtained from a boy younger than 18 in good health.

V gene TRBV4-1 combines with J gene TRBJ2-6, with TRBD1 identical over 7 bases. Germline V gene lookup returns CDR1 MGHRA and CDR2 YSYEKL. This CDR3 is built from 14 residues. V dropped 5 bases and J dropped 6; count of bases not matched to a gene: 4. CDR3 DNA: TGCGCCAGCAGCGACAGGGCTGAGGCCAACGTCCTGACTTTC. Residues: CASSDRAEANVLTF.

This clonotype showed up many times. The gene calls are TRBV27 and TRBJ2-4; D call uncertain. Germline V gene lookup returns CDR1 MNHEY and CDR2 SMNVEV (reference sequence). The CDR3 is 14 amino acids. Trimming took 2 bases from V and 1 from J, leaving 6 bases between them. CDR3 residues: CASSLVGAKNIQYF. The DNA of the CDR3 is TGTGCCAGCAGTTTAGTGGGGGCCAAAAACATTCAGTACTTC.

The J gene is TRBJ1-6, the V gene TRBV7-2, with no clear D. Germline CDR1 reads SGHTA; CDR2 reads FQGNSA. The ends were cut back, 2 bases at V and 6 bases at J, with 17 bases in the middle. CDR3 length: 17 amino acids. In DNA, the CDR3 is TGTGCCAGCAGCTTAAGGCTCAGCAAATACTTTAATTCACCCCTCCACTTT. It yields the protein CASSLRLSKYFNSPLHF.

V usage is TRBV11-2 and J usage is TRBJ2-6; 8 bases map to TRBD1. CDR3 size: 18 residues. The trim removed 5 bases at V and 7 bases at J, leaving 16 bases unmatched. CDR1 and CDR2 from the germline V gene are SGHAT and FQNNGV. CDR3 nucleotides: TGTGCCAGCAGCCCAATTCAGATGGGGACAGGAAGAGCCAACGTCCTGACTTTC. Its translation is CASSPIQMGTGRANVLTF.

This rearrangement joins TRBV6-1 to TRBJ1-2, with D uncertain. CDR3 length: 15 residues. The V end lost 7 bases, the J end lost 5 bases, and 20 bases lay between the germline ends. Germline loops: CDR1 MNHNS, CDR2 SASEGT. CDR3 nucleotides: TGTGCCAGCACTTCTCAGCCGGGCCTACGGTATGGCTACACCTTC. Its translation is CASTSQPGLRYGYTF.

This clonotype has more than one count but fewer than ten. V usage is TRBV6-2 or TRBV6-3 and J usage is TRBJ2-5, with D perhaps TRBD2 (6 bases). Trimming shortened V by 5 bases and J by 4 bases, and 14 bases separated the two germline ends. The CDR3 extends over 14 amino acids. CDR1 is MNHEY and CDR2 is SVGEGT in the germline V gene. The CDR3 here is CASSPRGRIETQYF. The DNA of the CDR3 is TGTGCCAGCAGTCCTCGGGGGAGAATAGAGACCCAGTACTTC.

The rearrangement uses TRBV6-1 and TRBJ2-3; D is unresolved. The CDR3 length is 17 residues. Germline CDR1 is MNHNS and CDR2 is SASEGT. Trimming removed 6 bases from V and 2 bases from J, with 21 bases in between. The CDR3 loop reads CASSPPSGQDHTDTQYF. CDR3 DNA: TGTGCCAGCAGCCCCCCTAGTGGGCAGGACCACACAGATACGCAGTATTTT.

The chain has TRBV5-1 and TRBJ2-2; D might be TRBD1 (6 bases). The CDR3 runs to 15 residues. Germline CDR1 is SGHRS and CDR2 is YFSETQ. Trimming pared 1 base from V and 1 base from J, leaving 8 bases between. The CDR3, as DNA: TGCGCCAGCAGCTTGAGGGACAAGAACACCGGGGAGCTGTTTTTT. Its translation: CASSLRDKNTGELFF.

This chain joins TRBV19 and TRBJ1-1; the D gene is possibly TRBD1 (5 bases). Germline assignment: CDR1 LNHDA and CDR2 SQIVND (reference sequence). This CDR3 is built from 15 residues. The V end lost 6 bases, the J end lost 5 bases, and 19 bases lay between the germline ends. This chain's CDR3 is CASRVGRGRGTEAFF. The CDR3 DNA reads TGTGCCAGTAGGGTTGGACGGGGAAGGGGAACTGAAGCTTTCTTT. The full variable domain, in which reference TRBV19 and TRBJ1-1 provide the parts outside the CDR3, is DGGITQSPKYLFRKEGQNVTLSCEQNLNHDAMYWYRQDPGQGLRLIYYSQIVNDFQKGDIAEGYSVSREKKESFPLTVTSAQKNPTAFYLCASRVGRGRGTEAFFGQGTRLTVV.

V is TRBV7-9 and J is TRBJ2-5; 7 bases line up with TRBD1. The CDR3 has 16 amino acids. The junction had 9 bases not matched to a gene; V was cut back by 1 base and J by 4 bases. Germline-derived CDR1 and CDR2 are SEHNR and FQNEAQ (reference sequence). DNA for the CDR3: TGTGCCAGCAGCTTAGAGACAGGGCGGCTCGGAGAGACCCAGTACTTC. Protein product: CASSLETGRLGETQYF.

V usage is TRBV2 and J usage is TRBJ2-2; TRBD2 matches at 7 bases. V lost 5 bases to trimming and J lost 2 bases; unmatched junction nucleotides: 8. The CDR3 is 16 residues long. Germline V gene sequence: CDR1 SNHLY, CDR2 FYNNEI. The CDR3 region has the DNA TGTGCCAGCAGTCCGGGGGAGCGGGGTAACACCGGGGAGCTGTTTTTT. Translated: CASSPGERGNTGELFF.

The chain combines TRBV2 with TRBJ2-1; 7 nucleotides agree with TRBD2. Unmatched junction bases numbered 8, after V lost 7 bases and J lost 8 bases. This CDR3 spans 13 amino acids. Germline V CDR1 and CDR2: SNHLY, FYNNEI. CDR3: CASTGRSSDEQFF. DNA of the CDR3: TGTGCCAGCACCGGGAGGTCCTCGGATGAGCAGTTCTTC.

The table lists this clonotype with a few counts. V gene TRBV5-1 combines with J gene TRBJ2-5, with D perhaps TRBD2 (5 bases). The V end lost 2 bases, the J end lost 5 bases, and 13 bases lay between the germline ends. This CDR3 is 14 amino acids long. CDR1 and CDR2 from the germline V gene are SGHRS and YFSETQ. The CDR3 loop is CASSFRPGEETQYF. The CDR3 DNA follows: TGCGCCAGCAGCTTCAGACCCGGGGAGGAGACCCAGTACTTC. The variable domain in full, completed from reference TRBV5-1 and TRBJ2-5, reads KAGVTQTPRYLIKTRGQQVTLSCSPISGHRSVSWYQQTPGQGLQFLFEYFSETQRNKGNFPGRFSGRQFSNSRSEMNVSTLELGDSALYLCASSFRPGEETQYFGPGTRLLVL.

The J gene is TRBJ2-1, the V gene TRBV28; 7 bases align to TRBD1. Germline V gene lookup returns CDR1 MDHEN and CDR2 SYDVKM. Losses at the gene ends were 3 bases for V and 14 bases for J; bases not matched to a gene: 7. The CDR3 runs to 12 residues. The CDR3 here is CASSFRARGKFF. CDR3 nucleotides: TGTGCCAGCAGTTTCAGGGCCAGGGGGAAGTTCTTC. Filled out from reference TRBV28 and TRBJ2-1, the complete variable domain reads DVKVTQSSRYLVKRTGEKVFLECVQDMDHENMFWYRQDPGLGLRLIYFSYDVKMKEKGDIPEGYSVSREKKERFSLILESASTNQTSMYLCASSFRARGKFFGPGTRLTVL.

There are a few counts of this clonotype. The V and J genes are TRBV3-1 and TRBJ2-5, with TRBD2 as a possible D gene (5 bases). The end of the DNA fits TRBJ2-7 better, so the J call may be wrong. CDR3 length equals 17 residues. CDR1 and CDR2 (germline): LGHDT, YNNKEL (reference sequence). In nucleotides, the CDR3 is TGTGCCAGCAGCCAAGGGACTTACGGGGTCAGCTCCTACGAGCAGTACTTC. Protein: CASSQGTYGVSSYEQYF.

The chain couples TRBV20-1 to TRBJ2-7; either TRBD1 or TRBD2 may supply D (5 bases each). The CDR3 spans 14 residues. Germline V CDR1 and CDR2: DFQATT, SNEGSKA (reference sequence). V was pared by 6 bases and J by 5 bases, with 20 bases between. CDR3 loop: CSAYRLSLGDEQYF. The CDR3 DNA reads TGCAGTGCCTACAGACTTTCGTTGGGGGACGAGCAGTACTTC.

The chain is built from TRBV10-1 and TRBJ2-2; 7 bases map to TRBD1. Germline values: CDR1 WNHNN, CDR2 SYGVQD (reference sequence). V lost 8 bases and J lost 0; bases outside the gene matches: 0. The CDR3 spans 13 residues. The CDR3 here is CASGTANTGELFF. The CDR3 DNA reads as TGCGCCAGCGGGACAGCGAACACCGGGGAGCTGTTTTTT.

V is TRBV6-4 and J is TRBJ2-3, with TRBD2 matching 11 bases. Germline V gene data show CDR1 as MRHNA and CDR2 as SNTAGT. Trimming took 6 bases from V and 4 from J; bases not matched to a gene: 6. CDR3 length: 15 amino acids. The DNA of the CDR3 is TGTGCCAGCAGCGCCGGACTAGCGGGCGCAGATACGCAGTATTTT. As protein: CASSAGLAGADTQYF.

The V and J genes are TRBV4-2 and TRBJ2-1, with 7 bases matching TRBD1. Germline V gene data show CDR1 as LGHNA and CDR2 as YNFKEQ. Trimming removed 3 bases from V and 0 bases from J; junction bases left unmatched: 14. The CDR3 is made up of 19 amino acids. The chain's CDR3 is CASSHLDRDPASSYNEQFF. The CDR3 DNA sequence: TGTGCCAGCAGCCATTTAGACAGGGATCCAGCTAGCTCCTACAATGAGCAGTTCTTC.

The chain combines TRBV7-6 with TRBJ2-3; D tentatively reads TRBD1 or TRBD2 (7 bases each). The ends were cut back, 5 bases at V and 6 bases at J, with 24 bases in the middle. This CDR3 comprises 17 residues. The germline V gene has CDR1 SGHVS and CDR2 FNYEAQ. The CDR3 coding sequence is TGTGCCAGCAGCGCCCCTGCAGGGGGGGCCGGGGTGGATACGCAGTATTTT. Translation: CASSAPAGGAGVDTQYF.

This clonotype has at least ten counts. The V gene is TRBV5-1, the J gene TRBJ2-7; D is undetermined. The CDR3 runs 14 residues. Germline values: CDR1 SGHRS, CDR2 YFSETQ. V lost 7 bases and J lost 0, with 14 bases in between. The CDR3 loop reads CASSGTGNSYEQYF. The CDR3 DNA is TGCGCCAGCTCAGGCACGGGCAACTCCTACGAGCAGTACTTC.

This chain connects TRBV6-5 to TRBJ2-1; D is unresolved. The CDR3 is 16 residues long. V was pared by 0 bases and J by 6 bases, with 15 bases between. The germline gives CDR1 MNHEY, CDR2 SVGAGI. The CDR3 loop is CASSYSNPRLRNEQFF. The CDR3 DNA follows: TGTGCCAGCAGTTACTCGAATCCTCGCCTACGCAATGAGCAGTTCTTC.

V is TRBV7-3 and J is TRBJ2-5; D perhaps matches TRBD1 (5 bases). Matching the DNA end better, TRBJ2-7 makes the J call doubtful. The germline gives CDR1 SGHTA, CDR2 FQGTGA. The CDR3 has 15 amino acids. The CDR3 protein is CASSLTGQGTYEQYF. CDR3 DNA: TGTGCCAGCAGCTTAACGGGTCAGGGAACCTACGAGCAGTACTTC.

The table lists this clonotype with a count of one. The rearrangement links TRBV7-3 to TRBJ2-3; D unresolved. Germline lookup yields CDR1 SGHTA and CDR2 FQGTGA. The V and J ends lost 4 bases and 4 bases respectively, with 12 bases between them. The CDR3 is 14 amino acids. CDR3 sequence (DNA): TGTGCCAGCAGCTCGTCTCCAAACTCAGATACGCAGTATTTT. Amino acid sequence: CASSSSPNSDTQYF.

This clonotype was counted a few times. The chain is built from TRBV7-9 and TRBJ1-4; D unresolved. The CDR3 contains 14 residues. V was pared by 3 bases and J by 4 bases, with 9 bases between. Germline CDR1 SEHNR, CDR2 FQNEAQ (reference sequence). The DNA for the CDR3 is TGTGCCAGCAGCTTCCCGGCGGGTAATGAAAAACTGTTTTTT. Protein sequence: CASSFPAGNEKLFF.

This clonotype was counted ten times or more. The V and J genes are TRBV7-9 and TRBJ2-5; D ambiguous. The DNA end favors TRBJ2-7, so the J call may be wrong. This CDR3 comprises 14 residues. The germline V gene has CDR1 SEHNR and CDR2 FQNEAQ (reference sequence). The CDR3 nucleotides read TGTGCCAGCAGCGGTGTCGTCAACTCCTACGAGCAGTACTTC. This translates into CASSGVVNSYEQYF.

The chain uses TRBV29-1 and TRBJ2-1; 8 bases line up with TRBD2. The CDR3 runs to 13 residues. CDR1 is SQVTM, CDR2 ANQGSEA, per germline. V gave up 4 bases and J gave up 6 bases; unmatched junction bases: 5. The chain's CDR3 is CSVVGGAFNEQFF. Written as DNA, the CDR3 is TGCAGCGTTGTCGGGGGGGCCTTCAATGAGCAGTTCTTC.

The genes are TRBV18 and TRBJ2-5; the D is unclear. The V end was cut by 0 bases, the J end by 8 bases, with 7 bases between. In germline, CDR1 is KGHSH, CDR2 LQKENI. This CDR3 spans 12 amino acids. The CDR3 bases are TGTGCCAGCTCACCACCGGAAGCCACCCAGTACTTC. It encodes CASSPPEATQYF.

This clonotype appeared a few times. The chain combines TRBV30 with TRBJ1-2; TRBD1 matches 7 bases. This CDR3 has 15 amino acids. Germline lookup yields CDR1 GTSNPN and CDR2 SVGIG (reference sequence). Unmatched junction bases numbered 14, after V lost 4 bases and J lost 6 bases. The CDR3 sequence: CAWTISSGQSHGYTF. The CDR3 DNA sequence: TGTGCCTGGACCATATCCTCGGGACAGTCGCATGGCTACACCTTC. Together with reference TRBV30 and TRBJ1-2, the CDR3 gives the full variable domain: SQTIHQWPATLVQPVGSPLSLECTVEGTSNPNLYWYRQAAGRGLQLLFYSVGIGQISSEVPQNLSASRPQDRQFILSSKKLLLSDSGFYLCAWTISSGQSHGYTFGSGTRLTVV.

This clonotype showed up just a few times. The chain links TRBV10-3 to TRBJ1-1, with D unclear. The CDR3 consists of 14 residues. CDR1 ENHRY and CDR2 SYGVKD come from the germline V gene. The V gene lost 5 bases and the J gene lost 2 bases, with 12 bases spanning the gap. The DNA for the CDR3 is TGTGCCATCAGTCGGGGAGATGGAAACACTGAAGCTTTCTTT. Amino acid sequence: CAISRGDGNTEAFF.